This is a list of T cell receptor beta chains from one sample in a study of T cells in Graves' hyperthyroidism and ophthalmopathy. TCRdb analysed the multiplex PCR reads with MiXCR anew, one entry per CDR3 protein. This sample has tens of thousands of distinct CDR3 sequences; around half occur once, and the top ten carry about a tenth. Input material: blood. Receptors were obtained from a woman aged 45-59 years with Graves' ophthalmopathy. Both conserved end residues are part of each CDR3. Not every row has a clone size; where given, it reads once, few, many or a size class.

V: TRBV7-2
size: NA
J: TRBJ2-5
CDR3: CASSFDGLDGGETQYF

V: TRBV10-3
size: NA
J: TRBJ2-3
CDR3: CAISGVSADTQYF

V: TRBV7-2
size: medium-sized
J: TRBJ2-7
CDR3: CASSQRGTVYEQYF

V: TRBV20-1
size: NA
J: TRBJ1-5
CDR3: CSALSSSRGVPQHF

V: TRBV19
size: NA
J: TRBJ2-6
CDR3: CASSTAQTGANVLTF

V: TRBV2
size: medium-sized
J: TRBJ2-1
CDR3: CASSRQKVGVGYEQFF

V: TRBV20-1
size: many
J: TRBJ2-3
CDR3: CSARDRDRGQADTQYF

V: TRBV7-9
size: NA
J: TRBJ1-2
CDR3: CASSPTGDYGYTF

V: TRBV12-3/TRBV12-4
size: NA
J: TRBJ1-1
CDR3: CASSSLGQGLTEACF

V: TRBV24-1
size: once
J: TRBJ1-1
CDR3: CATSDLGMGTEAFF

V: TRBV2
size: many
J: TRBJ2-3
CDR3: CASTPDGAGGDTQYF

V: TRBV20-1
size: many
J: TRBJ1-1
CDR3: CSARDQGRYTEAFF

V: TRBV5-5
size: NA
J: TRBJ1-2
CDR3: CASSQDPTGGAAHGYTF

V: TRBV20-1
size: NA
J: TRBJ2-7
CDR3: CSASTLQGSYEQYF

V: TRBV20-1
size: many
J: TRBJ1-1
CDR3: CSAWDHPWAFF

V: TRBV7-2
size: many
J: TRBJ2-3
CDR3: CASSLTPPGRTGVVGDTQYF

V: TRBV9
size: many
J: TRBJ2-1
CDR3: CASSVVASSSYNEQFF

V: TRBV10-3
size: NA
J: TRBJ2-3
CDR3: CAISGGQEPTQYF

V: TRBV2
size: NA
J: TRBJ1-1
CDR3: CASSPTRDTNTEAFF

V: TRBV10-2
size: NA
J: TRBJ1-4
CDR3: CASRAEINEKLFF

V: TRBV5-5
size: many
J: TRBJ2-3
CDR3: CASSLEGVGTDTQYF

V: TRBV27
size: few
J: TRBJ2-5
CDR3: CASSFQGRETQYF

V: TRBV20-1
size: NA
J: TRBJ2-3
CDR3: CSAYNPAGTSGRATDTQYF

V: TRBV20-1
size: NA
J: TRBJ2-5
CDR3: CSARVAGGPRETQYF

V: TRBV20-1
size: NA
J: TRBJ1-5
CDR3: CSARDTWLGYNQPQHF

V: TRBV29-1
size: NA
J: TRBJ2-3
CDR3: CSVWLAGGIVSDTQYF

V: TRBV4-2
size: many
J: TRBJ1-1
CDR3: CASSLRQGFDTEAFF

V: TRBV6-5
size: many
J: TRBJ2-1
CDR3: CASRNRANEQFF

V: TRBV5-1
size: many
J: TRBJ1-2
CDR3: CASSSEVWGLGYTF

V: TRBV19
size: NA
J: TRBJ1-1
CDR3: CASSIGVANTEAFF

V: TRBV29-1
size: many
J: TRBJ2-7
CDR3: CSVAALGLLPYEQYF

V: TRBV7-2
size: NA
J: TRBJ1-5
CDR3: CASSLALGYQPQHF

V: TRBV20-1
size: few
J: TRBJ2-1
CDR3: CSASGGGAADTQFF

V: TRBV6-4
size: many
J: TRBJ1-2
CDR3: CASSSGQGPYGGYTF

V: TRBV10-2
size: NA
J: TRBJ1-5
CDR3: CASSGAGVYEHF

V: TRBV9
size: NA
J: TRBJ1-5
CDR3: CASSFAGAQETQHF

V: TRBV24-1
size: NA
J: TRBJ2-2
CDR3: CATSDDRELFF

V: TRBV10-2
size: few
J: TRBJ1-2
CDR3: CASTRWTGTYGYTF

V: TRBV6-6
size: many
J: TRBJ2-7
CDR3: CASSYVAGADEQYF

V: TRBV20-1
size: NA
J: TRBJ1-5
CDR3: CSARPPGRLDVHF

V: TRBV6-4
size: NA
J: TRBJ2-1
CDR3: CASSDSTSGTYEQFF

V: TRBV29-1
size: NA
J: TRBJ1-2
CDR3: CSVAGRDLSDGYTF

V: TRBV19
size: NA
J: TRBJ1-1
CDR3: CASSGGGVGTETFF

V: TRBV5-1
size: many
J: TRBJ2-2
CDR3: CASSLARTSSTGELFF

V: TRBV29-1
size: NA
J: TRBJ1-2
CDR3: CSVGEQGTTGYTF

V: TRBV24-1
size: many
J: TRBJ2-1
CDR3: CATSDYGSTEAGDNEQFF

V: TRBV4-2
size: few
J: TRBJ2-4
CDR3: CASSPGQGQNIQYF